Listed below are T cell receptor beta chains from one sample, sequenced in a study of Ad26.COV2.S vaccination and SARS-CoV-2 variants. Profiled with immunoSEQ multiplex PCR; TCRdb holds only in-frame clones, not every one. The table includes around 300,000 clones, around nine tenths detected once. Sequenced material: peripheral blood, taken in a trial of Ad26.COV2.S vaccine versus placebo. Every receptor here comes from a person aged 18-65 years who received the Ad26.COV2.S COVID-19 vaccine or a placebo. The CDR3 runs from the conserved cysteine through the conserved F or W. The order of the fields is V gene, clone size, J gene, D gene, CDR3 DNA, CDR3 protein. A D gene is named only where the DNA matches it firmly. Clone size is given for some rows only: seen once, a few or many times, or a class if the clone is expanded.

TRBV9	NA	TRBJ1-1	NA	TGTGCCAGCAGCGGCTTAACCGGGGGCGAAGCTTTCTTT	CASSGLTGGEAFF
TRBV10-1	NA	TRBJ2-1	NA	TGCGCCAGCAGTGAACTAAGGGGTGGTGAGCAGTTCTTC	CASSELRGGEQFF
TRBV2	few	TRBJ2-5	NA	TGTGCCAGCAGTCCAAGTAGTAGGTCCCAAGAGACCCAGTACTTC	CASSPSSRSQETQYF
TRBV7-9	once	TRBJ1-2	NA	TGTGCCAGCAGCTCGGATCATGGCTACACCTTC	CASSSDHGYTF
TRBV5-4	NA	TRBJ1-2	NA	TGTGCCAGCATCATACAGGGCAGGGACTCCTACACCTTC	CASIIQGRDSYTF
TRBV19	NA	TRBJ1-3	NA	TGTGCCAGTAGTCGGAGACAGGCGGTGGGAAACACCATATATTTT	CASSRRQAVGNTIYF
TRBV5-4	NA	TRBJ1-2	NA	TGTGCCAGCAGCTCGGCTACAGGGACTAACTATGGCTACACCTTC	CASSSATGTNYGYTF
TRBV28	NA	TRBJ1-2	NA	TGTGCCAGCAGTTTTGGGTTTAGGGGCTACACCTTC	CASSFGFRGYTF
TRBV4-3	once	TRBJ1-6	TRBD1	TGCGCCAGCAGCCAAGTGTTGCCACAGGGGTGGAATAATTCACCCCTCCACTTT	CASSQVLPQGWNNSPLHF
TRBV13	once	TRBJ1-6	NA	TGTGCCAGCAGCTTGGGACAACCCAATTCACCCCTCCACTTT	CASSLGQPNSPLHF
TRBV3-1/TRBV3-2	NA	TRBJ2-5	TRBD2	TGTGCCAGCAGCCAAGGCACCGGGGGGTACCAAGAGACCCAGTACTTC	CASSQGTGGYQETQYF
TRBV10-3	NA	TRBJ2-1	TRBD1	TGTGCCATCAGTGACGGGACAGCTAACAATGAGCAGTTCTTC	CAISDGTANNEQFF
TRBV18	NA	TRBJ2-3	NA	TGTGCCAGCTCAGCAAACCGACAGCGTAGCACAGATACGCAGTATTTT	CASSANRQRSTDTQYF
TRBV30	NA	TRBJ1-3	NA	TGTGCCTGGGATTACAACGGAAACACCATATATTTT	CAWDYNGNTIYF
TRBV19	NA	TRBJ1-3	NA	TGTGCCAGTAGTCCGGACCTTTTGAGCTCTGGAAACACCATATATTTT	CASSPDLLSSGNTIYF
TRBV4-3	NA	TRBJ1-2	NA	TGCGCCAGCAGCCAAGATTTCACAGCCAACAGCGGCTACACCTTC	CASSQDFTANSGYTF
TRBV7-2	NA	TRBJ2-3	NA	TGTGCCAGCAGCTTGGTGGTTAGCACAGATACGCAGTATTTT	CASSLVVSTDTQYF
TRBV12-3/TRBV12-4	few	TRBJ2-7	TRBD2	TGTGCCAGCAGTCCGAGCGGGAATCGGGAGCAGTACTTC	CASSPSGNREQYF
TRBV10-3	once	TRBJ2-3	TRBD2	TGTGCCATCCAGTTGGCGGGGGGAGTCACAGATACGCAGTATTTT	CAIQLAGGVTDTQYF
TRBV3-1/TRBV3-2	NA	TRBJ1-2	NA	TGTGCCAGCAGCCAAACCACGCAGAACTATGGCTACACCTTC	CASSQTTQNYGYTF
TRBV9	few	TRBJ1-3	NA	TGTGCCAGCAGTCGAGGGGATGGAAACACCATATATTTT	CASSRGDGNTIYF
TRBV27	NA	TRBJ2-3	NA	TGTGCCAGCAGTTTAGCACCCTCTAGCACAGATACGCAGTATTTT	CASSLAPSSTDTQYF
TRBV4-2	NA	TRBJ2-7	NA	TGTGCCAGCAGCCAAGAGTTGGGACAACTCAACTACGAGCAGTACTTC	CASSQELGQLNYEQYF
TRBV27	once	TRBJ1-5	NA	TGTGCCAGCAGTCCACCCCAGCATTTT	CASSPPQHF
TRBV4-1	NA	TRBJ1-2	TRBD1	TGCGCCGGAAAAAATGGACAGGGCTATGGCTACACCTTC	CAGKNGQGYGYTF
TRBV6-6	NA	TRBJ1-5	NA	TGTGCCAGCAGTACTCCGACGGGGGACGATCAGCCCCAGCATTTT	CASSTPTGDDQPQHF
TRBV6-6	few	TRBJ1-5	NA	TGTGCCAGCAGTTACACAGGCAATCAGCCCCAGCATTTT	CASSYTGNQPQHF
TRBV18	NA	TRBJ2-7	NA	TGTGCCAGCTCACCACAGTACAGACCCCTTTACGAGCAGTACTTC	CASSPQYRPLYEQYF
TRBV12-3/TRBV12-4	NA	TRBJ2-1	NA	TGTGCCAGCAGTTTACCACGGAACGAGCAGTTCTTC	CASSLPRNEQFF
TRBV15	NA	TRBJ1-2	NA	TGTGCCACCAGCAGAGAAGTCTACGTGACTATTTGGGGCTACACCTTC	CATSREVYVTIWGYTF
TRBV7-8	NA	TRBJ1-5	NA	TGTGCCAGCAGCCGAGGACAGAATCTCATCTCAAGCAATCAGCCCCAGCATTTT	CASSRGQNLISSNQPQHF
TRBV27	once	TRBJ2-1	TRBD2	TGTGCCACCCAGACTAGCGGGCCTAGAAAGGAGCAGTTCTTC	CATQTSGPRKEQFF
TRBV27	NA	TRBJ2-5	NA	TGTGCCAGCAGTCCCCGGTGGGGGCTCGGGGAGACCCAGTACTTC	CASSPRWGLGETQYF
TRBV28	NA	TRBJ2-1	NA	TGTGCCAGCAGGGTCGCCCCAGACGGTGGGCAGTTCTTC	CASRVAPDGGQFF
TRBV27	NA	TRBJ1-5	NA	TGTGCCAGCAGTCCCGGAGGCGTCCTCAATCAGCCCCAGCATTTT	CASSPGGVLNQPQHF
TRBV2	NA	TRBJ2-5	NA	TGTGCCAGCAGTGACCCACAAGGGACCCAGTACTTC	CASSDPQGTQYF
TRBV4-3	NA	TRBJ2-5	TRBD2	TGCGCCAGCAGCCAAGTCGAAACTAGCGGCCCCCAAGAGACCCAGTACTTC	CASSQVETSGPQETQYF
TRBV28	NA	TRBJ2-7	TRBD1	TGTGCCGGCAAGGGACAGGGGGCGTACGAGCAGTACTTC	CAGKGQGAYEQYF
TRBV9	once	TRBJ2-7	TRBD1	TGTGCCAGCAGCCCGGACAGGGACCACGAGCAGTACTTC	CASSPDRDHEQYF
TRBV5-5	NA	TRBJ2-7	NA	TGTGCCAGCATCTCACCGGGTACAGGGTACGAGCAGTACTTC	CASISPGTGYEQYF
TRBV19	NA	TRBJ2-7	TRBD2	TGTGCCAGTAGAACTTCACTAGTCGCGGGGGAAGAGCAGTACTTC	CASRTSLVAGEEQYF